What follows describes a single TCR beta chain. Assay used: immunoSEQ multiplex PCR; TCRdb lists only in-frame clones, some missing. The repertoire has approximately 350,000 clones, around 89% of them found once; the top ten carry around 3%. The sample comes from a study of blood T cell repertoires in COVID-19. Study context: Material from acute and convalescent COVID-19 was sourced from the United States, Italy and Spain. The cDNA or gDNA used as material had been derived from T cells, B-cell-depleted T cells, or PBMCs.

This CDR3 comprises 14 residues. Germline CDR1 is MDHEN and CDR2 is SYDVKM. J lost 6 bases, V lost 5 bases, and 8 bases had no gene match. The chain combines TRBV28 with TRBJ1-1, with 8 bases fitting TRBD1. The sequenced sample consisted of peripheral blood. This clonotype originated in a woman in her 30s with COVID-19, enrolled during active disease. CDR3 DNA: TGTGCCAGCAGTCCACCGACAGGGGTGCCTGAAGCTTTCTTT. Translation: CASSPPTGVPEAFF.